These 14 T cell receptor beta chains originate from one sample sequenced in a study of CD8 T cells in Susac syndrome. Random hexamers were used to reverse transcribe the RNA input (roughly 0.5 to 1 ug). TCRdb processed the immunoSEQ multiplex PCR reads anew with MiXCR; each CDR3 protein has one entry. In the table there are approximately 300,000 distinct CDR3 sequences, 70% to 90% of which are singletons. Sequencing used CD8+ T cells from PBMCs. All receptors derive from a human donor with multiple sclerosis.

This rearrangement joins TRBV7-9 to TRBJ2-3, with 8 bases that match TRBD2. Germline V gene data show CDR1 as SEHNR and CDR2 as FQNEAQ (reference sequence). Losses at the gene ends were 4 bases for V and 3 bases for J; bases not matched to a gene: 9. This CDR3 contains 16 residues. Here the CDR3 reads CASSWGVAGPTDTQYF. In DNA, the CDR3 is TGTGCCAGCAGCTGGGGGGTAGCGGGGCCTACAGATACGCAGTATTTT.

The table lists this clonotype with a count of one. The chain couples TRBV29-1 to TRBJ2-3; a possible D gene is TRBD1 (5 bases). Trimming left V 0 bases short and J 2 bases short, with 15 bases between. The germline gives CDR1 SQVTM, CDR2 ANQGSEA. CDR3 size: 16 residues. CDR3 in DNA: TGCAGCGTTGAAGATCTGGGGCTGGACCACACAGATACGCAGTATTTT. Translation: CSVEDLGLDHTDTQYF.

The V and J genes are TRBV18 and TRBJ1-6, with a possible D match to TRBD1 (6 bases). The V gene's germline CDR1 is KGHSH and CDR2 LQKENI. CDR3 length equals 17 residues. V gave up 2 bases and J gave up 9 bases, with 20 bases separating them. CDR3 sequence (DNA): TGTGCCAGCTCACCAACTCACCAACAGGGACTCTCTTCACCCCTCCACTTT. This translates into CASSPTHQQGLSSPLHF.

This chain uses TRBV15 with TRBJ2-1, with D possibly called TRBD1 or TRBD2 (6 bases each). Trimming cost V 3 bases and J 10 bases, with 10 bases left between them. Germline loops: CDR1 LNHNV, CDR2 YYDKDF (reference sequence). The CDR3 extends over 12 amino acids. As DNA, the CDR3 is TGTGCCACCAGCAGGCTGGGGGGCGAGCAGTTCTTC. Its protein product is CATSRLGGEQFF.

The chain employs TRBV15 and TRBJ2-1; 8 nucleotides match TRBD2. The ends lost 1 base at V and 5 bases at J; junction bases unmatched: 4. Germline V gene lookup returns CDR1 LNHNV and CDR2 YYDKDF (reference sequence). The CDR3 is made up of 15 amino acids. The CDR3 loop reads CATSRGLASNNEQFF. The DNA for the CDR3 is TGTGCCACCAGCAGAGGACTAGCGAGCAACAATGAGCAGTTCTTC.

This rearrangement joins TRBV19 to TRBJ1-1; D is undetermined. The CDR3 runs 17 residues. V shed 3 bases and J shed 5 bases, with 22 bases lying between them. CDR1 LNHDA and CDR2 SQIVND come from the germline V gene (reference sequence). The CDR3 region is CASSMGGGSRGPTEAFF. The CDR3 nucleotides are TGTGCCAGTAGTATGGGCGGAGGCTCACGGGGTCCGACTGAAGCTTTCTTT.

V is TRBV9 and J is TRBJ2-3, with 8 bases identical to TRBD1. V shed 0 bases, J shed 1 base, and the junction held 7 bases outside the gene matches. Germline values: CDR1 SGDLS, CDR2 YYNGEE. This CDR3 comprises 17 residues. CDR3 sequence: CASSVEGTGYRTDTQYF. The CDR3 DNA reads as TGTGCCAGCAGCGTAGAGGGGACAGGATACCGCACAGATACGCAGTATTTT.

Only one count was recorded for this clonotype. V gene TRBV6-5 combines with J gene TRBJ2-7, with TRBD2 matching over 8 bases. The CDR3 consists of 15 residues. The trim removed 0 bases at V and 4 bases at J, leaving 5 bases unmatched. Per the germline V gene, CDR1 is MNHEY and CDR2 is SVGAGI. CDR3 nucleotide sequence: TGTGCCAGCAGTTACTCTAGCGGGATTGGGTACGAGCAGTACTTC. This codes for CASSYSSGIGYEQYF.

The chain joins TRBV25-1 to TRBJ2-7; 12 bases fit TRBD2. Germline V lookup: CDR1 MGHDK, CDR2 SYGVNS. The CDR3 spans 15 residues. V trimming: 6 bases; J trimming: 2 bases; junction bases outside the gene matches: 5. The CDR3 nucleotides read TGTGCCAGCAGCGCACTAGCGGGAGGAGCCTACGAGCAGTACTTC. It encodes CASSALAGGAYEQYF.

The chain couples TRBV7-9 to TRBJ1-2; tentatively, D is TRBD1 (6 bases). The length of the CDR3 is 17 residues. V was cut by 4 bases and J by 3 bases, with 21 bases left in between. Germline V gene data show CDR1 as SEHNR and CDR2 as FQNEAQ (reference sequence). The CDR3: CASSSNEPQGFDYGYTF. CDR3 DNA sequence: TGTGCCAGCAGCTCCAATGAACCACAGGGTTTCGACTATGGCTACACCTTC.

DNA of the CDR3: TGTGCCAGCAGTGAGTCACAGGGCGTAGCCAAAAACATTCAGTACTTC. It specifies CASSESQGVAKNIQYF. V is TRBV2 and J is TRBJ2-4; TRBD1 might be the D (6 bases). The CDR3 runs 16 residues. Germline V gene sequence: CDR1 SNHLY, CDR2 FYNNEI. Trimming took off 3 bases at V and 0 bases at J, with 12 bases between the two ends.

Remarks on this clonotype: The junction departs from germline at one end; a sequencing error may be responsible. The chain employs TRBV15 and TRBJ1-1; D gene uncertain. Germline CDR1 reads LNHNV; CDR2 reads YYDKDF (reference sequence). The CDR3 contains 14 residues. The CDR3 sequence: CATSSRTGNTEALF. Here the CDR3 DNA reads TGTGCCACCAGCAGTCGGACGGGGAACACTGAAGCTCTCTTT.

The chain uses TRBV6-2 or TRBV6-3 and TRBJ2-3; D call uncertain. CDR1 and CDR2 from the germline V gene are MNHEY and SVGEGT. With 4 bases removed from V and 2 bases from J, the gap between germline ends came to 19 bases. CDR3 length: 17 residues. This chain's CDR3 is CASSSPTAPGPTDTQYF. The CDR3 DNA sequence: TGTGCCAGCAGTTCTCCCACCGCTCCCGGACCCACAGATACGCAGTATTTT.

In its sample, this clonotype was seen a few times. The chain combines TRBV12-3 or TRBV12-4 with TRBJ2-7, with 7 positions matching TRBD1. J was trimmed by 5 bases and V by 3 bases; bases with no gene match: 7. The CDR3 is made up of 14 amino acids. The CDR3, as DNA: TGTGCCAGCAGTTTCGTACTACAGGGGCACGAGCAGTACTTC. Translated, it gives CASSFVLQGHEQYF.